The next 23 T cell receptor beta chains were all read from a single sample in a study of shared clonotypes between healthy human individuals. Positively selected for CCR7, the CD45RO-negative cells used as naive CD8 cells excluded terminally differentiated effector memory CD45RA+ cells. Clones were sequenced by immunoSEQ multiplex PCR, and TCRdb holds only the in-frame ones, with some missing. This sample carries roughly 810,000 clones, approximately 96% of them seen once, and the ten largest clones take about 0.22%. What was sequenced was naive CD8+ T cells sorted from blood. The receptors derive from a man younger than 40 in good health.

This rearrangement joins TRBV7-2 to TRBJ2-7, with D tentatively TRBD2 (6 bases). Trimming took 5 bases from V and 0 from J, leaving 14 bases between them. CDR1 is SGHTA, CDR2 FQGNSA, per germline. The CDR3 consists of 15 residues. CDR3 in DNA: TGTGCCAGCAGCCCTTGGGACTCGAGCTCCTACGAGCAGTACTTC. Its protein is CASSPWDSSSYEQYF.

This rearrangement joins TRBV29-1 to TRBJ2-7, with D possibly TRBD1 on 6 matching bases. The CDR3 is 13 residues long. The V gene lost 5 bases and the J gene lost 3 bases, with 14 bases spanning the gap. Germline V gene lookup returns CDR1 SQVTM and CDR2 ANQGSEA. The CDR3 loop reads CSVRGGQSYEQYF. CDR3 coding DNA: TGCAGCGTTAGAGGGGGTCAGAGCTACGAGCAGTACTTC.

V usage is TRBV15 and J usage is TRBJ2-1; D gene unclear. CDR3 size: 16 residues. Germline CDR1 is LNHNV and CDR2 is YYDKDF (reference sequence). Trimming stripped 4 bases from V and 0 bases from J, with 13 bases between. The CDR3 reads CATSIRGGISYNEQFF. The CDR3 DNA sequence: TGTGCCACCAGCATCCGAGGCGGTATCTCCTACAATGAGCAGTTCTTC.

V gene TRBV5-1 combines with J gene TRBJ2-3; D unresolved. The ends were cut back, 5 bases at V and 2 bases at J, with 15 bases in the middle. The CDR3 sequence is 15 residues long. Looked up from germline, CDR1 is SGHRS and CDR2 is YFSETQ. CDR3 nucleotides: TGCGCCAGCAGTACGGACGCCCCCTACACAGATACGCAGTATTTT. It is translated as CASSTDAPYTDTQYF.

The sample holds one count of this clone. J is TRBJ1-1 and V is TRBV6-5, with D perhaps TRBD1 (5 bases). Looked up from germline, CDR1 is MNHEY and CDR2 is SVGAGI. The CDR3 length is 13 residues. V was pared by 2 bases and J by 4 bases, with 8 bases between. The CDR3 DNA follows: TGTGCCAGCAGTTACACCCAGGGCACTGAAGCTTTCTTT. Residues: CASSYTQGTEAFF.

V and J are TRBV7-9 and TRBJ1-1; D is unresolved. The CDR3 covers 13 residues. Trimming cost V 5 bases and J 4 bases, with 11 bases left between them. Germline lookup yields CDR1 SEHNR and CDR2 FQNEAQ (reference sequence). The chain's CDR3 is CASSGWEGTEAFF. The DNA for the CDR3 is TGTGCCAGCAGCGGATGGGAGGGCACTGAAGCTTTCTTT.

The chain has TRBV4-1 and TRBJ1-1; D not certain. CDR1 MGHRA and CDR2 YSYEKL come from the germline V gene. CDR3 length: 14 residues. Deletions cut 0 bases from V and 11 bases from J, with 16 bases between. The CDR3 sequence is CASSQEVPSQSAFF. CDR3 DNA sequence: TGCGCCAGCAGCCAAGAAGTCCCGAGCCAGAGCGCTTTCTTT.

The CDR3 protein is CASSLGTGDNYEQYF. The CDR3 region has the DNA TGTGCCAGCAGCTTAGGGACAGGGGACAACTACGAGCAGTACTTC. V gene TRBV13 combines with J gene TRBJ2-7; 8 positions agree with TRBD1. The germline V gene encodes CDR1 PRHDT and CDR2 FYEKMQ (reference sequence). This CDR3 region has 15 residues. Germline trimming cut 0 bases from V and 3 bases from J; bases unmatched to any gene: 4. Looking up the rest from reference TRBV13 and TRBJ2-7 gives the full variable domain: AAGVIQSPRHLIKEKRETATLKCYPIPRHDTVYWYQQGPGQDPQFLISFYEKMQSDKGSIPDRFSAQQFSDYHSELNMSSLELGDSALYFCASSLGTGDNYEQYFGPGTRLTVT.

Concerning this clone: This CDR3 is also generated by other DNA sequences in the sample. The rearrangement joins TRBV6-1 to TRBJ1-1; perhaps TRBD1 as D (5 bases). V lost 3 bases and J lost 5, with 7 bases in between. Germline assignment: CDR1 MNHNS and CDR2 SASEGT. The CDR3 sequence is 12 residues long. The CDR3 here is CASSEGGTEAFF. CDR3 DNA sequence: TGTGCCAGCAGTGAGGGGGGGACTGAAGCTTTCTTT.

A single count supports this clone. This chain links TRBV5-6 with TRBJ2-7; no firm D call. V was trimmed by 2 bases and J by 3 bases, leaving 12 bases between them. From germline, CDR1 is SGHDT and CDR2 YYEEEE. The CDR3 consists of 14 residues. CDR3 sequence: CASSFGLGDYEQYF. The CDR3 coding sequence is TGTGCCAGCAGCTTCGGGCTAGGAGACTACGAGCAGTACTTC.

V is TRBV15 and J is TRBJ2-1; the D gene could be TRBD1 or TRBD2 (5 bases each). This CDR3 is built from 17 residues. Germline V gene lookup returns CDR1 LNHNV and CDR2 YYDKDF (reference sequence). V was cut by 3 bases and J by 3 bases, with 18 bases left in between. The CDR3 sequence: CATSRVAGTPVYNEQFF. For the CDR3, the DNA is TGTGCCACCAGCAGGGTAGCCGGGACGCCCGTCTACAATGAGCAGTTCTTC.

The chain combines TRBV29-1 with TRBJ2-2; D gene uncertain. This CDR3 is built from 13 residues. V dropped 4 bases and J dropped 1 base, with 7 bases sitting between them. Germline V gives CDR1 SQVTM, CDR2 ANQGSEA. CDR3 loop: CSVVWGNTGELFF. The CDR3 nucleotides read TGCAGCGTTGTTTGGGGGAACACCGGGGAGCTGTTTTTT.

V gene TRBV27 combines with J gene TRBJ1-5; tentatively, D is TRBD1 (6 bases). The CDR3 extends over 15 amino acids. Germline CDR1 reads MNHEY; CDR2 reads SMNVEV (reference sequence). The V end lost 6 bases, the J end lost 0 bases, and 12 bases lay between the germline ends. DNA for the CDR3: TGTGCCAGCAGGGTGGGACACACTAGCAATCAGCCCCAGCATTTT. Residues: CASRVGHTSNQPQHF.

This sequence joins TRBV4-1 and TRBJ2-5; TRBD2 agrees at 9 bases. From germline, CDR1 is MGHRA and CDR2 YSYEKL. J was trimmed by 2 bases and V by 4 bases; bases with no gene match: 8. CDR3 length equals 16 residues. CDR3 residues: CASSLWSGRRQETQYF. CDR3 coding DNA: TGCGCCAGCAGCCTCTGGAGCGGGAGGAGACAAGAGACCCAGTACTTC.

The chain employs TRBV30 and TRBJ2-3; tentative D call: TRBD1 (6 bases). Trimming left V 4 bases short and J 2 bases short, with 16 bases between. The CDR3 spans 15 residues. Germline loops: CDR1 GTSNPN, CDR2 SVGIG (reference sequence). The CDR3 region is CAWTPLGALTDTQYF. Written as DNA, the CDR3 is TGTGCCTGGACCCCCTTGGGGGCCCTCACAGATACGCAGTATTTT.

Comments on this clone: The sample holds other DNA sequences that translate to the same CDR3. The CDR3 sequence is CSVEASNTDTQYF. In DNA, the CDR3 is TGCAGCGTTGAGGCTTCCAACACAGATACGCAGTATTTT. The chain recombines TRBV29-1 with TRBJ2-3, with D hard to call. In germline, CDR1 is SQVTM, CDR2 ANQGSEA. V was clipped by 3 bases and J by 2 bases, with 9 bases between them. This CDR3 spans 13 amino acids.

To note about this clone: The junction does not match germline at one end; this may be a read error. The sample carries other DNA sequences with the same CDR3. The V call is TRBV18, the J call TRBJ2-1, with 13 bases identical to TRBD2. Germline V gene data show CDR1 as KGHSH and CDR2 as LQKENI. The CDR3 is 16 amino acids. CDR3 nucleotides: TGTGCCAGCTCAGGAGGACTAGCGGGAGTCCACAATGAACAGTTCTTC. As protein: CASSGGLAGVHNEQFF.

The chain combines TRBV28 with TRBJ1-1; TRBD1 aligns across 7 bases. The V and J ends lost 2 bases and 1 base, in that order; junction bases with no gene match: 10. The V gene's germline CDR1 is MDHEN and CDR2 SYDVKM. The CDR3 is made up of 17 amino acids. The CDR3 nucleotides read TGTGCCAGCAGTTTACGAGACAGGGTTCAAGGGAACACTGAAGCTTTCTTT. Its translation: CASSLRDRVQGNTEAFF.

The CDR3, as DNA: TGTGCCAGCAGCCAAGGAGGGGCTGGCGAAAAACTGTTTTTT. Amino acids: CASSQGGAGEKLFF. The gene calls are TRBV14 and TRBJ1-4; D is possibly TRBD1 (5 bases). CDR1 is SGHDN and CDR2 is FVKESK in the germline V gene. The CDR3 extends over 14 amino acids. Trimming took off 1 base at V and 8 bases at J, with 11 bases between the two ends.

The chain employs TRBV13 and TRBJ2-7; 8 nucleotides align to TRBD1. With V trimmed by 5 bases and J by 7 bases, 10 bases remained unmatched. The CDR3 length is 14 residues. Germline CDR1 reads PRHDT; CDR2 reads FYEKMQ (reference sequence). DNA for the CDR3: TGTGCCAGCAGCAACAGGGGGAAAACAGAGGAGCAGTACTTC. Amino acids: CASSNRGKTEEQYF.

The V and J genes are TRBV7-2 and TRBJ1-5, with D hard to call. Germline-derived CDR1 and CDR2 are SGHTA and FQGNSA. The CDR3 has 14 amino acids. The V end lost 1 base, the J end lost 5 bases, and 9 bases lay between the germline ends. This chain's CDR3 is CASSLVLGDQPQHF. As DNA, the CDR3 is TGTGCCAGCAGCTTAGTCCTTGGGGATCAGCCCCAGCATTTT. The full variable domain, in which reference TRBV7-2 and TRBJ1-5 provide the parts outside the CDR3, is GAGVSQSPSNKVTEKGKDVELRCDPISGHTALYWYRQSLGQGLEFLIYFQGNSAPDKSGLPSDRFSAERTGGSVSTLTIQRTQQEDSAVYLCASSLVLGDQPQHFGDGTRLSIL.

The gene calls are TRBV7-9 and TRBJ1-1; D unclear. V lost 7 bases to trimming and J lost 4 bases, with 4 bases between them. The germline CDR1 and CDR2 sequences are SEHNR and FQNEAQ (reference sequence). The CDR3 extends over 10 amino acids. CDR3 sequence: CASKATEAFF. CDR3 in DNA: TGTGCCAGCAAGGCCACTGAAGCTTTCTTT. The full variable domain, completed using reference TRBV7-9 and TRBJ1-1, is DTGVSQNPRHKITKRGQNVTFRCDPISEHNRLYWYRQTLGQGPEFLTYFQNEAQLEKSRLLSDRFSAERPKGSFSTLEIQRTEQGDSAMYLCASKATEAFFGQGTRLTVV.

This clone came up once. V is TRBV11-2 and J is TRBJ2-1; possibly TRBD1 for D (5 bases). The ends were cut back, 5 bases at V and 0 bases at J, with 14 bases in the middle. CDR3 length: 16 amino acids. The germline CDR1 and CDR2 sequences are SGHAT and FQNNGV. CDR3 coding DNA: TGTGCCAGCAGCCTCGCGGTCCAGGGCTCCTACAATGAGCAGTTCTTC. Amino acid sequence: CASSLAVQGSYNEQFF.